One sample yielded the 20 T cell receptor beta chains listed below, sequenced in a study of Siglec-9 on CD8 T cells in melanoma. The assay was immunoSEQ multiplex PCR, and TCRdb's table has in-frame clones only and misses some. The sample yields 29,000 or so clones, 75% to 85% seen once. The sample taken for sequencing was Siglec-9- CD8+ T cells sorted from blood. The receptors derive from a human donor in good health.

This clone was observed a few times. The chain is built from TRBV4-1 and TRBJ1-4; tentative D call: TRBD1 (5 bases). Germline CDR1 MGHRA, CDR2 YSYEKL. V shed 0 bases and J shed 8 bases, with 16 bases lying between them. The CDR3 runs 16 residues. The CDR3 loop is CASSQEGSREREKLFF. CDR3 bases: TGCGCCAGCAGCCAAGAAGGGTCCAGGGAGAGGGAAAAACTGTTTTTT.

V gene TRBV5-5 combines with J gene TRBJ1-4; the match to TRBD1 covers 12 bases. The V gene end was trimmed by 5 bases and the J gene end by 2 bases; junction bases not matched to a gene: 7. Germline V gene data show CDR1 as SGHKS and CDR2 as YYEKEE (reference sequence). The CDR3 loop spans 17 amino acids. CDR3 bases: TGTGCCAGCAGGCCCGGGACAGGGGGCGCGACTAATGAAAAACTGTTTTTT. Translation: CASRPGTGGATNEKLFF. Variable domain in full (rest from reference TRBV5-5 and TRBJ1-4): DAGVTQSPTHLIKTRGQQVTLRCSPISGHKSVSWYQQVLGQGPQFIFQYYEKEERGRGNFPDRFSARQFPNYSSELNVNALLLGDSALYLCASRPGTGGATNEKLFFGSGTQLSVL.

The chain joins TRBV19 to TRBJ2-1; D unclear. This CDR3 comprises 13 residues. V was trimmed by 3 bases and J by 7 bases, leaving 10 bases between them. Germline V CDR1 and CDR2: LNHDA, SQIVND (reference sequence). The DNA of the CDR3 is TGTGCCAGTAGTATGTCAAGTTTTAATGAGCAGTTCTTC. It yields the protein CASSMSSFNEQFF.

This chain links TRBV28 with TRBJ1-6, with a tentative D call TRBD1 (5 bases). The germline CDR1 and CDR2 sequences are MDHEN and SYDVKM. Trimming took 6 bases from V and 7 from J, leaving 25 bases between them. The CDR3 totals 18 residues. The CDR3 is CASSRKTEGGGWNSPLHF. As DNA, the CDR3 is TGTGCCAGCAGCCGAAAGACAGAGGGAGGCGGGTGGAATTCACCCCTCCACTTT.

The chain joins TRBV19 to TRBJ1-5, with unresolved D. This CDR3 contains 18 residues. Per germline, CDR1 LNHDA and CDR2 SQIVND (reference sequence). The V end was cut by 5 bases, the J end by 0 bases, with 20 bases between. In DNA, the CDR3 is TGTGCCAGTAGTCCCTGGGAAGTGAGGGCATATAGCAATCAGCCCCAGCATTTT. Protein product: CASSPWEVRAYSNQPQHF.

The chain has TRBV27 and TRBJ1-1, with D hard to call. The CDR3 is made up of 14 amino acids. Germline V lookup: CDR1 MNHEY, CDR2 SMNVEV (reference sequence). V dropped 6 bases and J dropped 6 bases, with 17 bases sitting between them. The CDR3 protein is CASSFHERSPEAFF. CDR3 bases: TGTGCCAGCAGCTTCCATGAGAGGTCCCCTGAAGCTTTCTTT.

This chain's CDR3 is CASSLASGVGEQYF. CDR3 DNA: TGTGCCAGCAGCTTGGCCTCAGGGGTAGGCGAGCAGTACTTC. The rearrangement joins TRBV5-5 to TRBJ2-7; perhaps TRBD1 as D (6 bases). V was cut by 0 bases and J by 6 bases, with 13 bases left in between. CDR1 is SGHKS and CDR2 is YYEKEE in the germline V gene (reference sequence). The CDR3 sequence is 14 residues long.

V and J are TRBV29-1 and TRBJ1-2; D perhaps matches TRBD1 (6 bases). CDR3 size: 13 residues. Trimming took 0 bases from V and 8 from J, leaving 13 bases between them. CDR1 and CDR2 from the germline V gene are SQVTM and ANQGSEA. In nucleotides, the CDR3 is TGCAGCGTTGAAGATCAGGGGTTTCAAGGCTACACCTTC. This encodes CSVEDQGFQGYTF.

This clone was picked up a small number of times. V is TRBV5-4 and J is TRBJ1-1, with D possibly matching TRBD1 (6 bases). The CDR3 is 16 residues long. The germline V gene has CDR1 SGHNT and CDR2 YYREEE (reference sequence). Trimming took 0 bases from V and 0 from J, leaving 12 bases between them. The CDR3 sequence: CASSLARGPMNTEAFF. For the CDR3, the DNA is TGTGCCAGCAGCTTGGCCAGGGGCCCCATGAACACTGAAGCTTTCTTT. Full variable domain (missing parts from reference TRBV5-4 and TRBJ1-1): ETGVTQSPTHLIKTRGQQVTLRCSSQSGHNTVSWYQQALGQGPQFIFQYYREEENGRGNFPPRFSGLQFPNYSSELNVNALELDDSALYLCASSLARGPMNTEAFFGQGTRLTVV.

This clone was observed a handful of times. The rearrangement joins TRBV27 to TRBJ1-5; the D is unclear. V was cut by 3 bases and J by 4 bases, with 7 bases left in between. This CDR3 comprises 13 residues. CDR1 and CDR2 (germline): MNHEY, SMNVEV (reference sequence). The CDR3 bases are TGTGCCAGCAGTTTTGGAGAGAATCAGCCCCAGCATTTT. This sequence encodes CASSFGENQPQHF.

J is TRBJ1-1 and V is TRBV10-2, with D possibly matching TRBD1 (5 bases). Germline CDR1 is WSHSY and CDR2 is SAAADI. The CDR3 sequence is 16 residues long. Trimming pared 7 bases from V and 1 base from J, leaving 19 bases between. CDR3 bases: TGCGCCAGCAAAAATCAGGGCTTCCGAGGGAACACTGAAGCTTTCTTT. Encoded protein: CASKNQGFRGNTEAFF.

This chain links TRBV27 with TRBJ2-3; the match to TRBD1 covers 9 bases. CDR3 size: 15 residues. Germline V gene data show CDR1 as MNHEY and CDR2 as SMNVEV (reference sequence). The trim removed 5 bases at V and 4 bases at J, leaving 7 bases unmatched. This chain's CDR3 is CASSPQGARADTQYF. For the CDR3, the DNA is TGTGCCAGCAGTCCACAGGGGGCGAGGGCAGATACGCAGTATTTT.

This chain links TRBV6-6 with TRBJ2-1; the match to TRBD2 covers 8 bases. Germline V gives CDR1 MNHNY, CDR2 SVGAGI (reference sequence). This CDR3 region has 15 residues. V was pared by 7 bases and J by 0 bases, with 5 bases of the junction left unmatched. CDR3 sequence reads: CASIESGSSYNEQFF. The CDR3 DNA reads as TGTGCCAGCATAGAGAGCGGGAGCTCCTACAATGAGCAGTTCTTC.

This clone was found once. CDR3 nucleotides: TGTGCCAGCAGCTTCTTGGGACACTCCGAGCAGTACTTC. It encodes CASSFLGHSEQYF. The rearrangement joins TRBV13 to TRBJ2-5; tentative D call: TRBD1 (6 bases). The assigned J gene may be wrong: the sequence end matches TRBJ2-7 better. The CDR3 is 13 residues long. Germline V gene data show CDR1 as PRHDT and CDR2 as FYEKMQ (reference sequence).

This chain links TRBV2 with TRBJ1-1; D is uncertain. V shed 4 bases and J shed 0 bases, with 9 bases lying between them. Germline CDR1 reads SNHLY; CDR2 reads FYNNEI. The CDR3 runs 14 residues. The CDR3, as DNA: TGTGCCAGCAGTGTTTCCACTTTGAACACTGAAGCTTTCTTT. Translated, it gives CASSVSTLNTEAFF.

The chain employs TRBV4-1 and TRBJ1-6, with 7 positions matching TRBD1. V gave up 4 bases and J gave up 10 bases; unmatched junction bases: 16. This CDR3 region has 17 residues. Germline lookup yields CDR1 MGHRA and CDR2 YSYEKL. CDR3 nucleotide sequence: TGCGCCAGCAGCCGACCTACCGACAGGGTCGGATACTCACCCCTCCACTTT. This translates into CASSRPTDRVGYSPLHF.

The V gene is TRBV5-1, the J gene TRBJ1-5; 8 nucleotides match TRBD1. The CDR3 is 15 amino acids. CDR1 SGHRS and CDR2 YFSETQ come from the germline V gene. V dropped 1 base and J dropped 2; count of bases not matched to a gene: 2. The CDR3 DNA sequence: TGCGCCAGCAGCTTGACGACAGGGGGCAATCAGCCCCAGCATTTT. Its protein is CASSLTTGGNQPQHF. The whole variable domain, remainder taken from reference TRBV5-1 and TRBJ1-5, is KAGVTQTPRYLIKTRGQQVTLSCSPISGHRSVSWYQQTPGQGLQFLFEYFSETQRNKGNFPGRFSGRQFSNSRSEMNVSTLELGDSALYLCASSLTTGGNQPQHFGDGTRLSIL.

This chain uses TRBV5-1 with TRBJ2-1; 9 positions match TRBD2. The length of the CDR3 is 17 residues. Per the germline V gene, CDR1 is SGHRS and CDR2 is YFSETQ. V dropped 4 bases and J dropped 6; count of bases not matched to a gene: 14. The CDR3 coding sequence is TGCGCCAGCAGCCCATCTCCGGGACTAGCTCTTGTCAATGAGCAGTTCTTC. Amino acids: CASSPSPGLALVNEQFF.

The gene calls are TRBV27 and TRBJ1-2; D call uncertain. Trimming shortened V by 11 bases and J by 8 bases, and 24 bases separated the two germline ends. This CDR3 is 14 amino acids long. From germline, CDR1 is MNHEY and CDR2 SMNVEV (reference sequence). For the CDR3, the DNA is TGTGCCTCCGGGGAGAGGAGGGAACAAGGGGGCTACACCTTC. Encoded protein: CASGERREQGGYTF.

In its sample, this clone was seen a few times. The chain carries TRBV21-1 and TRBJ1-5; the tabulated D call, TRBD1, remains unverified against the DNA. TRBV21-1 is tagged as a pseudogene. The CDR3 covers 15 residues. For the CDR3, the DNA is TGTGCCAGCAGCCAGAGACAGGGTGTTAATCAGCCCCAGCATTTT. Protein: CASSQRQGVNQPQHF.